This TCR beta chain stems from a study of OX40 agonist ivuxolimab in advanced cancers. Whole-study context: The dose-escalation cohort had hepatocellular carcinoma, melanoma, renal cell or head and neck cancer.

This CDR3 spans 13 amino acids. The V gene's germline CDR1 is MDHEN and CDR2 SYDVKM. V lost 6 bases and J 7 bases, leaving 13 bases between the germline ends. Clones were read by immunoSEQ multiplex PCR, and TCRdb kept only the in-frame ones, dropping some. This sample carries under 55,000 clones, approximately 80% of them seen once, and the ten largest clones take about 2.1%. The sample holds one count of this clone. This TCR was recovered from an adult with an advanced solid tumor such as melanoma, head and neck, liver or kidney cancer. V is TRBV28 and J is TRBJ1-5; D may be TRBD1 (5 bases). The source material was CD4+ or CD8+ T cells sorted from blood, sampled in a trial of the OX40 agonist ivuxolimab. This CDR3 reads CASRGDWRQPQHF. The CDR3 DNA reads TGTGCCAGCAGAGGGGACTGGAGGCAGCCCCAGCATTTT.